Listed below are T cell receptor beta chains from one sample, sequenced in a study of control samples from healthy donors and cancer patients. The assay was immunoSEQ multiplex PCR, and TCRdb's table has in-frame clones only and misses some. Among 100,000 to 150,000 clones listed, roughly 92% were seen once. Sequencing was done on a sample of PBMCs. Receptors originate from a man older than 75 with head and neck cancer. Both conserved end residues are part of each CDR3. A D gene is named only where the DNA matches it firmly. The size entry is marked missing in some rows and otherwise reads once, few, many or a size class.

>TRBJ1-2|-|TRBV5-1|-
TGCGCCAGCAGCATAGGGGTGCGACCTAACTATGGCTACACCTTC
CASSIGVRPNYGYTF
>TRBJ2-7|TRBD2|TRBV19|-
TGTGCCAGTAGTGTTACTAGCGGGATTCACTACGAGCAGTACTTC
CASSVTSGIHYEQYF
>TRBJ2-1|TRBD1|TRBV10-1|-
TGCGCCAGCAGTGATCCAGGACAGGGGAAAGACAATGAGCAGTTCTTC
CASSDPGQGKDNEQFF
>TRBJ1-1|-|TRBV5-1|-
TGCGCCAGCAGCTTGAGGGTTTTAAGGGACACTGAAGCTTTCTTT
CASSLRVLRDTEAFF
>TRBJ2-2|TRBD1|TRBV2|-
TGTGCCAGCAGCTGGGACAGTTACACCGGGGAGCTGTTTTTT
CASSWDSYTGELFF
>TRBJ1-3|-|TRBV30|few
TGTGCCTGGAGGAAAGGGGGTTTTGTGAACACCATATATTTT
CAWRKGGFVNTIYF
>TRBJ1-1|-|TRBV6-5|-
TGTGCCAGCAGTTACTCGACAAGGGGAGGCACTGAAGCTTTCTTT
CASSYSTRGGTEAFF
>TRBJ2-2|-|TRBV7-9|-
TGTGCCAGCAGCACCACTAGGGGCATGAGGCCCGGGGAGCTGTTTTTT
CASSTTRGMRPGELFF
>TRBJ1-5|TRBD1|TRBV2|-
TGTGCCAGCAGCACGACAGGGATTCAGCCCCAGCATTTT
CASSTTGIQPQHF
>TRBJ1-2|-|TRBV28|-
TGTGCCCAGGAAGATGGAGGCTACACCTTC
CAQEDGGYTF
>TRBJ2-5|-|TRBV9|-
TGTGCCAGCAGCGTAGGACTACGAGAGACCCAGTACTTC
CASSVGLRETQYF
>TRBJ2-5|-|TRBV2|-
TGTGCCAGCACCCCGCAAGAGACCCAGTACTTC
CASTPQETQYF
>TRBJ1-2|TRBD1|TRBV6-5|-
TGTGCCAGCAGTTCTCGGACAGGGGAAGTCCATGGCTACACCTTC
CASSSRTGEVHGYTF
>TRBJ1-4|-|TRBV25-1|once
TGTGCCAGCAGTGAACGGTGGAATGAAAAACTGTTTTTT
CASSERWNEKLFF
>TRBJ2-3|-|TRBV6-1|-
TGTGCCAGCAGTGAAGCCCTATCGCCTCGGGCGCGCACGCAGTATTTT
CASSEALSPRARTQYF
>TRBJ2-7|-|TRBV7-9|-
TGTGCCAGCAGCGTCCGGGGCCTTAGCAACGAGCAGTACTTC
CASSVRGLSNEQYF
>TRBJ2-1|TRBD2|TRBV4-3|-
TGCGCCAGCAGCCATGGACTAGCGGGAGGAGTCAATGAGCAGTTCTTC
CASSHGLAGGVNEQFF
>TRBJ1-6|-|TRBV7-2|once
TGTGCCAGCAGCTTAGCCCTTAGCCGGGGCCGGGTAAATTCACCCCTCCACTTT
CASSLALSRGRVNSPLHF
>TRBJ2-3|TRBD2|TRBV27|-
TGTGCCAGCAGAGCGGGGCCAAACACAGATACGCAGTATTTT
CASRAGPNTDTQYF
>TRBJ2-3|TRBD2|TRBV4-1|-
TGCGCCAGCAGCCCCGAGACCTGGACTAGTAACACAGATACGCAGTATTTT
CASSPETWTSNTDTQYF
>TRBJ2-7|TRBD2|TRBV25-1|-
TGTGCCAGCAGAAATACAGCGGGACTAGCCTCCGAGCAGTACTTC
CASRNTAGLASEQYF
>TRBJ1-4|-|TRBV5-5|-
TGTGCCAGCAGCTTGATCGCAACTAATGAAAAACTGTTTTTT
CASSLIATNEKLFF
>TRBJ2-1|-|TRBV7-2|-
TGTGCCAGCAGCTCTAGAGCCAATGAGCAGTTCTTC
CASSSRANEQFF
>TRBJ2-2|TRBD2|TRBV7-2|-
TGTGCCAGCAGCTTAACTAGCGACGCCGGGGAGCTGTTTTTT
CASSLTSDAGELFF
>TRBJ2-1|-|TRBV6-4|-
TGTGCCAGCAGTGAAAGTCCCTACAATGAGCAGTTCTTC
CASSESPYNEQFF
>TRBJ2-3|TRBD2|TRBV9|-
TGTGCCAGCAGCGTAGAGGCTAGCGGGAGCTTCACAGATACGCAGTATTTT
CASSVEASGSFTDTQYF
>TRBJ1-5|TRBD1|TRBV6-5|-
TGTGCCTCCGGGACAGCTAATCAGCCCCAGCATTTT
CASGTANQPQHF
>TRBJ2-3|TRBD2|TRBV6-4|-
TGTGCCAGCAGCCCCAGCGGGAGAGTAGGAGATACGCAGTATTTT
CASSPSGRVGDTQYF
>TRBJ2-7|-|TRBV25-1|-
TGTGCCAGCAGTGAATGGGGAGAGCAGTACTTC
CASSEWGEQYF
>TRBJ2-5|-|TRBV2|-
TGTGCCAGCTCTCGAGAGGACCGGGGCGGGGAGACCCAGTACTTC
CASSREDRGGETQYF
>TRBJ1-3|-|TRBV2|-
TGTGCCAGCACCTCTGGAAACACCATATATTTT
CASTSGNTIYF
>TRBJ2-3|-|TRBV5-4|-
TGTGCCAGCAGCTTGGCCGGGGCCACCACAGATACGCAGTATTTT
CASSLAGATTDTQYF
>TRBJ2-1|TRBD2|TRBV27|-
TGTGCCAGCATGGTGCATAAGAGGAGCGGGATCTACAATGAGCAGTTCTTC
CASMVHKRSGIYNEQFF
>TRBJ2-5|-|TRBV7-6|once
TGTGCCAGCAGCCATAACAGGGACCAGAAGTACTTC
CASSHNRDQKYF
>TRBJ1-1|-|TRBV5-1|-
TGCGCCAGCAGCTTTATACAGATGAACACTGAAGCTTTCTTT
CASSFIQMNTEAFF
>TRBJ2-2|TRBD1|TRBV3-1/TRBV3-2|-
TGTGCCAGCAGCCGTTGGACAGGGTCTGACACCGGGGAGCTGTTTTTT
CASSRWTGSDTGELFF
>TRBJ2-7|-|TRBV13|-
TGTGCCAGCAGCTTAGGAATTGGCGGGGACGAGCAGTACTTC
CASSLGIGGDEQYF
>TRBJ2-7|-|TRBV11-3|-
TGTGCCAGCAGCCCCTCCAACTCCTACGAGCAGTACTTC
CASSPSNSYEQYF
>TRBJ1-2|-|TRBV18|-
TGTGCCAGCTCACCTACACACCTTAACTATGGCTACACCTTC
CASSPTHLNYGYTF
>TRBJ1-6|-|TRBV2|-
TGTGCCAGCAGGGGACGGGCTGTTAATTCACCCCTCCACTTT
CASRGRAVNSPLHF